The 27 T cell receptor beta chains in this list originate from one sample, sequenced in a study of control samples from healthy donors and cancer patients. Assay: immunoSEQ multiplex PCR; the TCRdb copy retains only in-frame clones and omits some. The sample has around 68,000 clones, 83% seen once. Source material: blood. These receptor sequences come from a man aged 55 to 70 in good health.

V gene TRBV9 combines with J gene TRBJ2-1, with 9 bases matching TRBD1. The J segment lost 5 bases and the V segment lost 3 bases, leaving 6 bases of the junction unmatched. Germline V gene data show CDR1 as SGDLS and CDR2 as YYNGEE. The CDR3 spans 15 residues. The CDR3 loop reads CASSGTGGFNNEQFF. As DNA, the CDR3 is TGTGCCAGCAGCGGAACAGGGGGCTTTAACAATGAGCAGTTCTTC.

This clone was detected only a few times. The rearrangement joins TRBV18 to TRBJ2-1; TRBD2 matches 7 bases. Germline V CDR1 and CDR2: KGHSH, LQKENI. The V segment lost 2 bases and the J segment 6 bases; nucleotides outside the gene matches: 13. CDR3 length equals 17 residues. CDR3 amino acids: CASSPFGGGRVFNEQFF. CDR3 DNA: TGTGCCAGCTCACCATTTGGGGGAGGGAGAGTTTTCAATGAGCAGTTCTTC.

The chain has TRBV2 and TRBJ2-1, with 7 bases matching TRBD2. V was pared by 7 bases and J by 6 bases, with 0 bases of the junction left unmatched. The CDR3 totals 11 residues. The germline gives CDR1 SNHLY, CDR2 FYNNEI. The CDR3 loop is CASKRGNEQFF. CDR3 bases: TGTGCCAGCAAGCGGGGCAATGAGCAGTTCTTC.

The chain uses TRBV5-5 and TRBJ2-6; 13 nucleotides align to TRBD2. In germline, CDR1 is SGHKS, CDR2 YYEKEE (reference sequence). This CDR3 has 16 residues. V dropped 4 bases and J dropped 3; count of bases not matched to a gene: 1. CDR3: CASSGLAGVGANVLTF. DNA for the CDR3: TGTGCCAGCAGCGGACTAGCGGGAGTTGGGGCCAACGTCCTGACTTTC.

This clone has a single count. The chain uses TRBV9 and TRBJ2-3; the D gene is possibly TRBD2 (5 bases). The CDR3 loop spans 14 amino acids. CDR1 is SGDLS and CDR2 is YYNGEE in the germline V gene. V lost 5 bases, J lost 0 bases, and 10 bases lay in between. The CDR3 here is CASSMRLSTDTQYF. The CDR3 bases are TGTGCCAGCAGTATGAGACTAAGCACAGATACGCAGTATTTT.

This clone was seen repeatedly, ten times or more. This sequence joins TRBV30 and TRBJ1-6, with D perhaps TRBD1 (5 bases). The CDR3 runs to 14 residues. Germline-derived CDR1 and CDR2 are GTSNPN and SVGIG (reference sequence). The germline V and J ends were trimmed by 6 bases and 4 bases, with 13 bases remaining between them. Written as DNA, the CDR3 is TGTGCCTGTGGCGTACAGGCGTATAATTCACCCCTCCACTTT. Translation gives CACGVQAYNSPLHF.

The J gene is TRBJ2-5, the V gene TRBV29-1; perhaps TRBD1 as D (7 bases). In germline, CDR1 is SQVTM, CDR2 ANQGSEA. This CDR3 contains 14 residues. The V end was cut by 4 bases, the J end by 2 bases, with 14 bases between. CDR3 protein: CSVAGGQNQETQYF. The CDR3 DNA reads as TGCAGCGTTGCCGGGGGACAGAATCAAGAGACCCAGTACTTC.

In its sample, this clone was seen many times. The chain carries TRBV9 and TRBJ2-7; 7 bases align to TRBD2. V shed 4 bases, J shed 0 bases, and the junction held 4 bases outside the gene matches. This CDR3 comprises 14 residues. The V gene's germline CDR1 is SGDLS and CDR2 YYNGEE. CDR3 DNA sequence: TGTGCCAGCAGCCAGAGCGGGAACTCCTACGAGCAGTACTTC. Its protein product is CASSQSGNSYEQYF.

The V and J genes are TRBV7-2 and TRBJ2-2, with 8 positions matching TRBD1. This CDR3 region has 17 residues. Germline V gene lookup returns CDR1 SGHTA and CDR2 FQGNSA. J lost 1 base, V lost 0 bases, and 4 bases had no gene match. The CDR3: CASSLASQGGNTGELFF. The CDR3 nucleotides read TGTGCCAGCAGCTTAGCCTCACAGGGGGGGAACACCGGGGAGCTGTTTTTT. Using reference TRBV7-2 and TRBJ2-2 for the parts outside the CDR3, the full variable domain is GAGVSQSPSNKVTEKGKDVELRCDPISGHTALYWYRQSLGQGLEFLIYFQGNSAPDKSGLPSDRFSAERTGGSVSTLTIQRTQQEDSAVYLCASSLASQGGNTGELFFGEGSRLTVL.

CDR3 sequence (DNA): TGCAGTGCTAGTCATAGCGGGAGGGCCTACAATGAGCAGTTCTTC. This sequence encodes CSASHSGRAYNEQFF. V usage is TRBV20-1 and J usage is TRBJ2-1, with 11 positions matching TRBD2. The germline gives CDR1 DFQATT, CDR2 SNEGSKA (reference sequence). The CDR3 contains 15 residues. V lost 3 bases and J lost 2; bases outside the gene matches: 3.

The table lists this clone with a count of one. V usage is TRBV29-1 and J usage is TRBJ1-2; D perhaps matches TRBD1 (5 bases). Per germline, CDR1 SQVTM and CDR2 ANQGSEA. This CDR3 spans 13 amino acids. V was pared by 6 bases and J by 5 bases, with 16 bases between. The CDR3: CSVSGRARYGYTF. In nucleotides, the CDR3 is TGCAGCGTCTCGGGCAGGGCGAGGTATGGCTACACCTTC.

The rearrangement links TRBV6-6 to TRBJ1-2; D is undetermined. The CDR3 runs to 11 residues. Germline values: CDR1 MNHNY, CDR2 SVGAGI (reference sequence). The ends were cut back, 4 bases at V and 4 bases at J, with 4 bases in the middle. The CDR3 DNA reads TGTGCCAGCAGTTCCCTCTATGGCTACACCTTC. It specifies CASSSLYGYTF.

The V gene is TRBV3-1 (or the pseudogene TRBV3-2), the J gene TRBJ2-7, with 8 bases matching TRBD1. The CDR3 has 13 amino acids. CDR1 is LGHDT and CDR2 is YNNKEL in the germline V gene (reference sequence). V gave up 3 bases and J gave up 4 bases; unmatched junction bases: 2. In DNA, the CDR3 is TGTGCCAGCAGCCAGGGGACAGGTTACGAGCAGTACTTC. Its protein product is CASSQGTGYEQYF.

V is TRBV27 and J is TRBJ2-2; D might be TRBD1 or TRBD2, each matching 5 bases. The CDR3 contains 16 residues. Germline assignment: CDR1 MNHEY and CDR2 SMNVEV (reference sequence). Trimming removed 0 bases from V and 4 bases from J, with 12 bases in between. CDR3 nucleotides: TGTGCCAGCAGTTTATCGTGGGACCCCCGCACCGGGGAGCTGTTTTTT. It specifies CASSLSWDPRTGELFF.

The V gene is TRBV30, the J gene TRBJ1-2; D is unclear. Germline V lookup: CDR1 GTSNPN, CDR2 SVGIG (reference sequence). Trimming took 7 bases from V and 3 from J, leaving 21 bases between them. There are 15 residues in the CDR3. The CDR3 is CASLSPGPADYGYTF. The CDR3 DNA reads TGTGCCTCTCTTTCCCCGGGCCCGGCGGACTATGGCTACACCTTC. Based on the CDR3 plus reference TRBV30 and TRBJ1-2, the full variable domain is SQTIHQWPATLVQPVGSPLSLECTVEGTSNPNLYWYRQAAGRGLQLLFYSVGIGQISSEVPQNLSASRPQDRQFILSSKKLLLSDSGFYLCASLSPGPADYGYTFGSGTRLTVV.

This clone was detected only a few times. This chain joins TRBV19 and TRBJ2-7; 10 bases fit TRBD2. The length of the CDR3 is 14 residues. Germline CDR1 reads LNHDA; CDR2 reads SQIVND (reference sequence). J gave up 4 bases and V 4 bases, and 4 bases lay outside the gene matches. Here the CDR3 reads CASSKGLARYEQYF. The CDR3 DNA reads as TGTGCCAGTAGTAAGGGACTAGCGCGGTACGAGCAGTACTTC.

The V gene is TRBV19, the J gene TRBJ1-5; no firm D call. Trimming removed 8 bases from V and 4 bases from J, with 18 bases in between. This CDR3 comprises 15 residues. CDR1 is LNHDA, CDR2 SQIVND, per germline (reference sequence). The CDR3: CASGAEGRGNQPQHF. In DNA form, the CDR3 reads TGTGCCAGTGGAGCCGAAGGACGGGGAAATCAGCCCCAGCATTTT.

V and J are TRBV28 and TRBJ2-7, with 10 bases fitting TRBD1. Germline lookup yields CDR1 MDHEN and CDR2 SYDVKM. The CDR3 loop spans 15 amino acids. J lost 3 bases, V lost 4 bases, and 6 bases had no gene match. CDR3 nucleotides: TGTGCCAGCAGTTCCTCCGGGACAGGGGTCTACGAGCAGTACTTC. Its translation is CASSSSGTGVYEQYF.

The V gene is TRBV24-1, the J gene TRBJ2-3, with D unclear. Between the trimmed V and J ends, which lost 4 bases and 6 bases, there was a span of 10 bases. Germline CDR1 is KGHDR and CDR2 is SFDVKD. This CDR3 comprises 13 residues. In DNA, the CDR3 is TGTGCCACCAGTGACCTTTCAGCGGATACGCAGTATTTT. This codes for CATSDLSADTQYF.

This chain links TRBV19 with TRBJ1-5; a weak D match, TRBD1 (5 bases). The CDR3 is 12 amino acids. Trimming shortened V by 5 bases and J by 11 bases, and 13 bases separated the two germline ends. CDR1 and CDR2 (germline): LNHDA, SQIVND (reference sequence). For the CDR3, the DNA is TGTGCCAGTAGTCAACCGGCAGGGTCCCAGCATTTT. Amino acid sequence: CASSQPAGSQHF. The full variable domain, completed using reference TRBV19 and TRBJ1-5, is DGGITQSPKYLFRKEGQNVTLSCEQNLNHDAMYWYRQDPGQGLRLIYYSQIVNDFQKGDIAEGYSVSREKKESFPLTVTSAQKNPTAFYLCASSQPAGSQHFGDGTRLSIL.

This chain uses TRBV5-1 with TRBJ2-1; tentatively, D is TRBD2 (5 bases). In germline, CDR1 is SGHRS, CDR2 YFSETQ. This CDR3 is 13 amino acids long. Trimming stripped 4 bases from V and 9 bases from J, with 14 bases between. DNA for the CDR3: TGCGCCAGCAGCGTATACGGGATTAGTGAGCAGTTCTTC. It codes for CASSVYGISEQFF.

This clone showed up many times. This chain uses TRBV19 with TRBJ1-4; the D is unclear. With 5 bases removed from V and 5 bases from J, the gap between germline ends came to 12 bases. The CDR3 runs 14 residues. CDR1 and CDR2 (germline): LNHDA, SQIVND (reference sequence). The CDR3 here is CASSYREPNEKLFF. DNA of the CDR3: TGTGCCAGTAGTTACCGGGAACCCAATGAAAAACTGTTTTTT. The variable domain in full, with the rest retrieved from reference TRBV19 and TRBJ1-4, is DGGITQSPKYLFRKEGQNVTLSCEQNLNHDAMYWYRQDPGQGLRLIYYSQIVNDFQKGDIAEGYSVSREKKESFPLTVTSAQKNPTAFYLCASSYREPNEKLFFGSGTQLSVL.

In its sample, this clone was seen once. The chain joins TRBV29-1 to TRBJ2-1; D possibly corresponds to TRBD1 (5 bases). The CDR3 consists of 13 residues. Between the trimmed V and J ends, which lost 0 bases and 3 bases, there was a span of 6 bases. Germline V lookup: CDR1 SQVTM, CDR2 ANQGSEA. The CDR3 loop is CSVEEQVYNEQFF. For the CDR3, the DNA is TGCAGCGTTGAAGAACAGGTCTACAATGAGCAGTTCTTC.

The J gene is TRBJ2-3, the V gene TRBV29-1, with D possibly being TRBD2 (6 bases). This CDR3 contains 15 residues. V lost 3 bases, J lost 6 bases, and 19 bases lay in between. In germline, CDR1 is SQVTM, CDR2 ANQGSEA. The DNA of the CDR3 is TGCAGCGTTGATGTGCGGGACGTTGGATCCGATACGCAGTATTTT. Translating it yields CSVDVRDVGSDTQYF.

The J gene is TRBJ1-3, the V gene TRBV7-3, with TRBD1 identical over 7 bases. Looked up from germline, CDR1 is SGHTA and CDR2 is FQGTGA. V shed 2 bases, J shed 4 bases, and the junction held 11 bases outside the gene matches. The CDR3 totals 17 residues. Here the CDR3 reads CASSLYPQGTGGNTIYF. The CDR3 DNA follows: TGTGCCAGCAGCTTATACCCACAGGGGACGGGGGGAAACACCATATATTTT.

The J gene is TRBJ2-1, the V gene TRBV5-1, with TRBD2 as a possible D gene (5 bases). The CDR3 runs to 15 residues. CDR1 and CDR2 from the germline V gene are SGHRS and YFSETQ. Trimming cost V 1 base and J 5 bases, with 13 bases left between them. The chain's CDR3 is CASSLSPGMDNEQFF. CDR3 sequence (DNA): TGCGCCAGCAGCTTGAGCCCGGGAATGGACAATGAGCAGTTCTTC. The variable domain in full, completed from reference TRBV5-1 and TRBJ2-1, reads KAGVTQTPRYLIKTRGQQVTLSCSPISGHRSVSWYQQTPGQGLQFLFEYFSETQRNKGNFPGRFSGRQFSNSRSEMNVSTLELGDSALYLCASSLSPGMDNEQFFGPGTRLTVL.

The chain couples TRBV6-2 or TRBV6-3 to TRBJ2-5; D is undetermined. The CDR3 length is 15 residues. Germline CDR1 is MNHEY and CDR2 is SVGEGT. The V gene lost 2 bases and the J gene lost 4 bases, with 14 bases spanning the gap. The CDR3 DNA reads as TGTGCCAGCAGTTACCGAGCTCAGCTGGGAGAGACCCAGTACTTC. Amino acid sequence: CASSYRAQLGETQYF.